The T cell receptor (beta chain) described here comes from a study of T cell responses to AZD1222 COVID-19 vaccine. Germline V CDR1 and CDR2: SGHDN, FVKESK. The CDR3 consists of 12 residues. The V and J ends lost 4 bases and 12 bases, in that order; junction bases with no gene match: 6. Study observations and caveats: White British ancestry dominated among donors, who included more females, and clonal diversity was possibly underestimated. It was only a handful of AZD1222 recipients who were seropositive at baseline. Nearly half of spike-specific TCRs reportedly go after variant regions that carry no mutations.

Produced via immunoSEQ multiplex PCR; TCRdb's table is partial and in-frame only. Found here are just over 65,000 clones, about 90% of them singletons; the top ten hold approximately 15%. As concerns this clone: Its specificity is not known.

The specimen was peripheral blood, collected on day 0 of AZD1222 vaccination. The receptor was derived from an adult in good health. The chain joins TRBV14 to TRBJ2-1; TRBD2 agrees at 7 bases. This CDR3 reads CASSLGDYSQFF. The CDR3 nucleotides are TGTGCCAGCAGCCTTGGGGACTATTCGCAGTTCTTC.